The clone carrying this T cell receptor (beta chain) showed up just a few times. What it binds is unknown. This clone may be a read error of a much larger clone one base away. The data belong to a study of T cells in Graves' hyperthyroidism and ophthalmopathy. Authors of the study amplified TCR beta CDR3 regions from RNA transcripts. HTBI primers were employed in a first-round RT-PCR of the TCR CDR3. In TCRdb, the multiplex PCR reads were re-called with MiXCR into one record per CDR3 protein. The table records approximately 530,000 distinct CDR3 sequences, approximately 15% of them present only once. Findings and caveats of the study: The model identified upcoming ophthalmopathy a median 6.5 months ahead of onset.

Clinical symptoms, serum thyroxine and TRAb, thyroid ultrasound and orbital computed tomography together formed the diagnostic basis. Sample: blood. This sequence originates from a woman aged 18-29 years with Graves' hyperthyroidism.

The chain's CDR3 is CVSRKELEAFF. In DNA, the CDR3 is TGTGTCAGCAGGAAGGAGTTAGAAGCTTTCTTT. The rearrangement uses TRBV12-3 or TRBV12-4 and TRBJ1-1; D ambiguous. The CDR3 runs to 11 residues.